The 26 T cell receptor beta chains below come from one sample, sequenced in a study of identical twins. In TCRdb, the 5' RACE reads were re-called with MiXCR into one record per CDR3 protein. In the table there are approximately 670,000 distinct CDR3 sequences, roughly 6% of which are singletons. The sequenced sample was naive T cells sorted from blood. All receptors derive from a man aged 18 to 35 in good health.

In this sample, this clonotype turned up many times. The rearrangement uses TRBV6-2 or TRBV6-3 and TRBJ2-4, with TRBD1 identical over 12 bases. V was pared by 5 bases and J by 7 bases, with 9 bases of the junction left unmatched. There are 16 residues in the CDR3. CDR1 MNHEY and CDR2 SVGEGT come from the germline V gene. In nucleotides, the CDR3 is TGTGCCAGCAGTCGGGGACAGGGGGCGATTTTGAACATTCAGTACTTC. Translated: CASSRGQGAILNIQYF.

In its sample, this clonotype was seen a few times. The rearrangement uses TRBV24-1 and TRBJ2-3; 8 nucleotides align to TRBD2. The germline V gene encodes CDR1 KGHDR and CDR2 SFDVKD. This CDR3 has 16 amino acids. The ends lost 3 bases at V and 3 bases at J; junction bases unmatched: 7. The CDR3 is CATSDLSGSGTDTQYF. DNA of the CDR3: TGTGCCACCAGTGATCTGAGCGGGAGCGGGACAGATACGCAGTATTTT.

This clonotype was counted many times. The V call is TRBV4-1, the J call TRBJ2-1, with 9 bases aligning to TRBD2. V lost 1 base and J lost 4; bases outside the gene matches: 2. The germline CDR1 and CDR2 sequences are MGHRA and YSYEKL. This CDR3 spans 15 amino acids. The CDR3 loop is CASSQGTSEYNEQFF. The CDR3 bases are TGCGCCAGCAGCCAAGGGACTAGCGAATACAATGAGCAGTTCTTC.

V and J are TRBV5-1 and TRBJ2-7; possibly TRBD2 for D (5 bases). CDR1 is SGHRS, CDR2 YFSETQ, per germline. The CDR3 consists of 14 residues. Trimming left V 3 bases short and J 2 bases short, with 12 bases between. The chain's CDR3 is CASSSPGNAYEQYF. Written as DNA, the CDR3 is TGCGCCAGCAGCTCTCCGGGGAATGCCTACGAGCAGTACTTC. Using reference TRBV5-1 and TRBJ2-7 for the parts outside the CDR3, the full variable domain is KAGVTQTPRYLIKTRGQQVTLSCSPISGHRSVSWYQQTPGQGLQFLFEYFSETQRNKGNFPGRFSGRQFSNSRSEMNVSTLELGDSALYLCASSSPGNAYEQYFGPGTRLTVT.

Of note for this clonotype: A much larger clonotype is one base distant, so this may be a read error. In nucleotides, the CDR3 is TGTGCCACCAGCAGAGTCAGACAGGGTTCAAGCCCTGGGGTCAACGTCCTGACTTTC. Protein product: CATSRVRQGSSPGVNVLTF. This rearrangement joins TRBV15 to TRBJ2-6; 7 bases line up with TRBD1. The length of the CDR3 is 19 residues. The germline V gene encodes CDR1 LNHNV and CDR2 YYDKDF (reference sequence).

The chain carries TRBV4-3 and TRBJ2-7; the D gene is possibly TRBD2 (6 bases). This CDR3 spans 16 amino acids. Between the trimmed V and J ends, which lost 1 base and 2 bases, there was a span of 15 bases. Germline V lookup: CDR1 LGHNA, CDR2 YSLEER. The CDR3 protein is CASSQGRPGVPYEQYF. The CDR3 DNA reads as TGCGCCAGCAGCCAAGGGCGGCCGGGAGTGCCCTACGAGCAGTACTTC.

This clonotype was seen ten or more times. The chain carries TRBV4-3 and TRBJ2-3; 11 bases are a match to TRBD2. The germline V gene encodes CDR1 LGHNA and CDR2 YSLEER. The V and J ends lost 7 bases and 6 bases, in that order; junction bases with no gene match: 9. CDR3 size: 15 residues. The CDR3 protein is CASTVTSGITDTQYF. CDR3 sequence (DNA): TGCGCCAGCACGGTGACTAGCGGGATTACGGATACGCAGTATTTT.

The chain links TRBV12-5 to TRBJ2-7, with D perhaps matching TRBD1 or TRBD2 (5 bases each). The CDR3 contains 12 residues. In germline, CDR1 is LGHNT, CDR2 FRNRAP. The V end was cut by 6 bases, the J end by 4 bases, with 10 bases between. The CDR3 loop reads CASGRDGYEQYV. CDR3 coding DNA: TGTGCTAGTGGCCGGGACGGTTACGAGCAGTACGTC.

This clonotype came up many times. This chain links TRBV5-1 with TRBJ2-2; 8 bases align to TRBD2. Trimming at V came to 4 bases and at J to 0 bases, leaving 8 bases not matched to a gene. The germline V gene has CDR1 SGHRS and CDR2 YFSETQ. The CDR3 is made up of 17 amino acids. The CDR3 is CASSKGWREANTGELFF. DNA of the CDR3: TGCGCCAGCAGCAAGGGATGGCGGGAGGCGAACACCGGGGAGCTGTTTTTT.

The chain couples TRBV7-2 to TRBJ2-3, with 9 bases identical to TRBD1. The length of the CDR3 is 12 residues. V shed 3 bases and J 13 bases; nucleotides not matched to a gene: 5. The germline V gene has CDR1 SGHTA and CDR2 FQGNSA. CDR3 sequence: CASSFETGGKYF. The CDR3 bases are TGTGCCAGCAGCTTCGAGACAGGGGGGAAGTATTTT.

A few counts support this clonotype. J is TRBJ2-1 and V is TRBV6-5; 7 nucleotides line up with TRBD2. V lost 2 bases, J lost 5 bases, and 3 bases stayed unmatched. Germline assignment: CDR1 MNHEY and CDR2 SVGAGI. The CDR3 runs 14 residues. The CDR3: CASSYRRENNEQFF. CDR3 sequence (DNA): TGTGCCAGCAGTTACCGGCGGGAGAACAATGAGCAGTTCTTC.

At least ten counts were recorded for this clonotype. V usage is TRBV5-1 and J usage is TRBJ2-7; D not certain. The CDR3 is made up of 13 amino acids. Trimming cost V 0 bases and J 1 base, with 5 bases left between them. CDR1 is SGHRS and CDR2 is YFSETQ in the germline V gene. The CDR3 DNA is TGCGCCAGCAGCTTGGCCTTTTCCTACGAGCAGTACTTC. Its translation: CASSLAFSYEQYF.

This clonotype occurred many times. The rearrangement joins TRBV12-3 or TRBV12-4 to TRBJ2-5, with D maybe TRBD1 (6 bases). Trimming cost V 7 bases and J 2 bases, with 14 bases left between them. This CDR3 contains 14 residues. DNA of the CDR3: TGTGCCAGCACTAAGACAGGCGGGCAAGAGACCCAGTACTTC. It encodes CASTKTGGQETQYF.

This clonotype was recorded at least ten times. This chain joins TRBV5-1 and TRBJ2-1; tentatively, D is TRBD1 or TRBD2 (6 bases each). Germline V CDR1 and CDR2: SGHRS, YFSETQ. The CDR3 is 15 amino acids. Trimming stripped 4 bases from V and 3 bases from J, with 14 bases between. The CDR3 nucleotides read TGCGCCAGCAGCGCGGGACACGGGGGCTACAATGAGCAGTTCTTC. The encoded protein is CASSAGHGGYNEQFF.

DNA for the CDR3: TGTGCCAGCCGCGGACAGGGACTAGCGACTTCCTACGAGCAGTACGTC. This codes for CASRGQGLATSYEQYV. The chain links TRBV11-2 to TRBJ2-7; 10 bases map to TRBD2. J lost 1 base, V lost 8 bases, and 11 bases had no gene match. Germline assignment: CDR1 SGHAT and CDR2 FQNNGV. The length of the CDR3 is 16 residues.

This clonotype was counted many times. The chain links TRBV27 to TRBJ1-1; no definite D call. Germline-derived CDR1 and CDR2 are MNHEY and SMNVEV (reference sequence). CDR3 length: 14 residues. Trimming pared 4 bases from V and 0 bases from J, leaving 9 bases between. CDR3 sequence (DNA): TGTGCCAGCAGTTCTTCATGGGTGAACACTGAAGCTTTCTTT. This gives the protein CASSSSWVNTEAFF.

This clonotype has a handful of counts. V usage is TRBV4-3 and J usage is TRBJ2-1; D not certain. Germline V lookup: CDR1 LGHNA, CDR2 YSLEER. V was clipped by 2 bases and J by 9 bases, with 17 bases between them. The CDR3 runs 15 residues. The CDR3 loop reads CASSQLLPGRVEQFF. The CDR3 DNA reads as TGCGCCAGCAGCCAATTATTGCCCGGACGGGTTGAGCAGTTCTTC.

The sample holds a few counts of this clonotype. V and J are TRBV6-1 and TRBJ2-1; 7 bases agree with TRBD2. The CDR3 extends over 14 amino acids. J gave up 8 bases and V 5 bases, and 9 bases lay outside the gene matches. Germline lookup yields CDR1 MNHNS and CDR2 SASEGT. The CDR3 protein is CASSRRAGAYEQFF. CDR3 coding DNA: TGTGCCAGCAGTCGTAGGGCGGGAGCGTATGAGCAGTTCTTC.

This clonotype occurred many times. The rearrangement joins TRBV29-1 to TRBJ2-2; tentatively, D is TRBD2 (6 bases). The CDR3 length is 14 residues. With 7 bases removed from V and 2 bases from J, the gap between germline ends came to 14 bases. The germline V gene has CDR1 SQVTM and CDR2 ANQGSEA. The CDR3 reads CSAARRGNTGELFF. The CDR3 DNA reads TGCAGCGCCGCGAGGCGGGGAAACACCGGGGAGCTGTTTTTT.

This clonotype has a handful of counts. The V call is TRBV11-1, the J call TRBJ2-1; 14 bases are a match to TRBD2. This CDR3 has 19 residues. Germline CDR1 SGHAT, CDR2 FQDESV (reference sequence). With V trimmed by 5 bases and J by 8 bases, 17 bases remained unmatched. DNA of the CDR3: TGTGCCAGCAGCCCCGGGACTAGCGGGAGCCCGGGGAGCTCCGATGAGCAGTTCTTC. Residues: CASSPGTSGSPGSSDEQFF.

This clonotype turned up a few times. The chain recombines TRBV5-5 with TRBJ2-7; 10 nucleotides agree with TRBD1. V was clipped by 4 bases and J by 0 bases; unmatched bases: 7. This CDR3 contains 16 residues. Per the germline V gene, CDR1 is SGHKS and CDR2 is YYEKEE (reference sequence). This chain's CDR3 is CASSLPGQGTSYEQYV. The CDR3, as DNA: TGTGCCAGCAGCCTCCCGGGACAGGGGACCTCCTACGAGCAGTACGTC.

As for this clonotype: The junction does not match germline at one end; this may be a read error. This chain connects TRBV12-3 or TRBV12-4 to TRBJ2-3; D unclear. The CDR3 is 15 amino acids. The CDR3 DNA reads as TGTGCCAGCAGTTTAAGGAGCGTACCTACAGATACGCACTATTTT. As protein: CASSLRSVPTDTHYF.

In its sample, this clonotype was seen many times. The J gene is TRBJ2-1, the V gene TRBV4-1; 7 nucleotides align to TRBD1. CDR3 length equals 14 residues. V lost 4 bases, J lost 6 bases, and 6 bases stayed unmatched. CDR1 is MGHRA, CDR2 YSYEKL, per germline. The CDR3 spells CASSLTGQPNEQFF. In DNA form, the CDR3 reads TGCGCCAGCAGCCTTACGGGACAGCCCAATGAGCAGTTCTTC.

The chain links TRBV2 to TRBJ2-2; D ambiguous. Germline V CDR1 and CDR2: SNHLY, FYNNEI. This CDR3 is built from 17 residues. V lost 5 bases to trimming and J lost 1 base, with 17 bases between them. The chain's CDR3 is CASSPLENGMNTGELFF. The CDR3, as DNA: TGTGCCAGCAGTCCCCTGGAGAATGGGATGAACACCGGGGAGCTGTTTTTT.

This clonotype was seen many times. The chain uses TRBV12-3 or TRBV12-4 and TRBJ1-2; D is unclear. The CDR3 loop spans 13 amino acids. Trimming shortened V by 1 base and J by 8 bases, and 11 bases separated the two germline ends. This CDR3 is CASSLGERRGYTF. In DNA form, the CDR3 reads TGTGCCAGCAGTTTAGGGGAACGGCGGGGCTACACCTTC.

This clonotype was observed at least ten times. This chain links TRBV29-1 with TRBJ2-3; maybe TRBD1 (6 bases). CDR1 and CDR2 (germline): SQVTM, ANQGSEA. The CDR3 runs 14 residues. V dropped 7 bases and J dropped 6 bases, with 20 bases sitting between them. The CDR3 region is CSAYRVRRMDTQYF. The CDR3 DNA is TGCAGCGCTTACAGGGTCCGGCGGATGGATACGCAGTATTTT.